A single sample is the source of the 30 T cell receptor beta chains below, sequenced in a study of T-cell reconstitution after alpha-beta-depleted transplantation in children. Unique molecular identifiers were incorporated into the prepared TCRbeta library. TCRdb independently ran MiXCR on the PCR reads; one entry per CDR3 protein. The sample carries fewer than 700,000 distinct CDR3 sequences, approximately 13% recorded once. The sequences come from PBMCs, mostly from graft donor cells, collected 360 days after TCRalphabeta/CD19-depleted stem cell transplant. The receptors were sampled from a male patient under 18 who had a stem cell transplant for acute myeloid leukemia, so the T cells may come from the graft donor.

The gene calls are TRBV20-1 and TRBJ2-5, with D perhaps TRBD2 (5 bases). CDR3 length equals 10 residues. The germline V gene encodes CDR1 DFQATT and CDR2 SNEGSKA (reference sequence). CDR3 DNA sequence: TGCGTTTGGGGAGAAGAGACCCAGTACTTC. It specifies CVWGEETQYF.

This clonotype was counted ten times or more. The chain employs TRBV6-2 or TRBV6-3 and TRBJ2-1, with 7 bases fitting TRBD1. Germline CDR1 is MNHEY and CDR2 is SVGEGT. This CDR3 spans 12 amino acids. Losses at the gene ends were 4 bases for V and 10 bases for J; bases not matched to a gene: 4. Here the CDR3 reads CASSSPDREQFF. The CDR3 DNA is TGTGCCAGCAGTTCCCCGGACAGGGAGCAGTTCTTC.

This chain links TRBV4-3 with TRBJ2-7; a possible D gene is TRBD2 (6 bases). Trimming pared 4 bases from V and 3 bases from J, leaving 16 bases between. The germline V gene has CDR1 LGHNA and CDR2 YSLEER. The CDR3 consists of 15 residues. The CDR3 loop reads CASSLRGGNGYEQYF. As DNA, the CDR3 is TGCGCCAGCAGCCTACGGGGAGGTAACGGCTACGAGCAGTACTTC.

This chain connects TRBV12-3 or TRBV12-4 to TRBJ1-2, with D perhaps TRBD1 (5 bases). This CDR3 is built from 15 residues. V was trimmed by 7 bases and J by 5 bases, leaving 20 bases between them. The CDR3 is CASTKPRGGEYGYTF. The CDR3 coding sequence is TGTGCCAGCACCAAACCCCGGGGGGGAGAATATGGCTACACCTTC.

This clonotype was seen a handful of times. This chain joins TRBV2 and TRBJ2-7, with D possibly matching TRBD2 (5 bases). CDR1 is SNHLY and CDR2 is FYNNEI in the germline V gene. This CDR3 has 13 residues. Between the trimmed V and J ends, which lost 7 bases and 0 bases, there was a span of 10 bases. The CDR3 spells CASTGKSSYEQYF. CDR3 coding DNA: TGTGCCAGCACGGGGAAGAGCTCCTACGAGCAGTACTTC. The complete variable domain, with remaining parts taken from reference TRBV2 and TRBJ2-7, reads EPEVTQTPSHQVTQMGQEVILRCVPISNHLYFYWYRQILGQKVEFLVSFYNNEISEKSEIFDDQFSVERPDGSNFTLKIRSTKLEDSAMYFCASTGKSSYEQYFGPGTRLTVT.

This clonotype was seen only a few times. V gene TRBV6-2 or TRBV6-3 combines with J gene TRBJ2-7; D may be TRBD1 or TRBD2 (5 bases each). Trimming took 6 bases from V and 3 from J, leaving 24 bases between them. The CDR3 is 17 residues long. Germline CDR1 is MNHEY and CDR2 is SVGEGT. CDR3 nucleotides: TGTGCCAGCAGCTCCGCCTTCCAGGGTAGTCGGGGCTACGAGCAGTACTTC. Its translation is CASSSAFQGSRGYEQYF.

The chain recombines TRBV19 with TRBJ2-7; 9 nucleotides line up with TRBD1. The CDR3 totals 16 residues. CDR1 is LNHDA, CDR2 SQIVND, per germline (reference sequence). V shed 4 bases and J 3 bases; nucleotides not matched to a gene: 10. CDR3 sequence reads: CASSTSGTGKIYEQYF. CDR3 in DNA: TGTGCCAGTAGTACCTCCGGGACAGGGAAAATCTACGAGCAGTACTTC. The full variable domain, with the rest looked up from reference TRBV19 and TRBJ2-7, is DGGITQSPKYLFRKEGQNVTLSCEQNLNHDAMYWYRQDPGQGLRLIYYSQIVNDFQKGDIAEGYSVSREKKESFPLTVTSAQKNPTAFYLCASSTSGTGKIYEQYFGPGTRLTVT.

Many counts were recorded for this clonotype. The rearrangement uses TRBV29-1 and TRBJ2-1, with D possibly TRBD1 on 5 matching bases. Germline lookup yields CDR1 SQVTM and CDR2 ANQGSEA. CDR3 size: 19 residues. Trimming pared 3 bases from V and 0 bases from J, leaving 24 bases between. Here the CDR3 reads CSVDFPDTRSLGSYNEQFF. CDR3 coding DNA: TGCAGCGTTGACTTCCCGGACACACGCTCCCTAGGCTCCTACAATGAGCAGTTCTTC.

This clonotype was found a few times. This chain uses TRBV4-3 with TRBJ2-5, with 10 bases lining up with TRBD2. Germline V gene data show CDR1 as LGHNA and CDR2 as YSLEER. The CDR3 contains 17 residues. The J segment lost 5 bases and the V segment lost 0 bases, leaving 9 bases of the junction unmatched. The CDR3 DNA reads as TGCGCCAGCAGCCAAGATTCGCTAGCGGGAGTTGGGGAGACCCAGTACTTC. Translated, it gives CASSQDSLAGVGETQYF.

This clonotype was seen ten or more times. This rearrangement joins TRBV9 to TRBJ2-7, with D possibly matching TRBD1 (6 bases). The CDR3 sequence is 12 residues long. Trimming pared 4 bases from V and 5 bases from J, leaving 10 bases between. Germline V gene sequence: CDR1 SGDLS, CDR2 YYNGEE. The CDR3 nucleotides read TGTGCCAGCAGCACCCGGGACAACGAGCAGTACTTC. Its translation: CASSTRDNEQYF.

This clonotype was picked up many times. J is TRBJ2-7 and V is TRBV12-3 or TRBV12-4; 7 bases are a match to TRBD1. The ends lost 6 bases at V and 3 bases at J; junction bases unmatched: 5. The CDR3 extends over 13 amino acids. DNA for the CDR3: TGTGCCAGCAGCCGGGACAGACTCTACGAGCAGTACTTC. Amino acid sequence: CASSRDRLYEQYF.

This clonotype was picked up many times. The CDR3 region is CATLSEGGGYEQYF. The CDR3 DNA sequence: TGTGCCACCCTTTCTGAGGGAGGGGGCTACGAGCAGTACTTC. The chain uses TRBV28 and TRBJ2-7; D is possibly TRBD2 (7 bases). Trimming left V 10 bases short and J 3 bases short, with 19 bases between. Germline CDR1 is MDHEN and CDR2 is SYDVKM. The CDR3 is 14 residues long. The full variable domain, its missing parts supplied by reference TRBV28 and TRBJ2-7, is DVKVTQSSRYLVKRTGEKVFLECVQDMDHENMFWYRQDPGLGLRLIYFSYDVKMKEKGDIPEGYSVSREKKERFSLILESASTNQTSMYLCATLSEGGGYEQYFGPGTRLTVT.

The chain combines TRBV10-3 with TRBJ2-3, with D unresolved. CDR3 length equals 12 residues. In germline, CDR1 is ENHRY, CDR2 SYGVKD. V was trimmed by 3 bases and J by 4 bases, leaving 5 bases between them. The CDR3 spells CAISDAPDTQYF. The CDR3 DNA reads as TGTGCCATCAGTGACGCCCCAGATACGCAGTATTTT.

This clonotype was counted many times. This chain joins TRBV12-3 or TRBV12-4 and TRBJ2-6; the D is unclear. The CDR3 spans 13 residues. Trimming took off 2 bases at V and 4 bases at J, with 3 bases between the two ends. The CDR3 loop is CASSLPGANVLTF. CDR3 sequence (DNA): TGTGCCAGCAGTTTACCCGGGGCCAACGTCCTGACTTTC.

This clonotype occurred a few times. V is TRBV7-9 and J is TRBJ2-1, with 7 bases lining up with TRBD2. The trim removed 7 bases at V and 2 bases at J, leaving 8 bases unmatched. Germline lookup yields CDR1 SEHNR and CDR2 FQNEAQ (reference sequence). The CDR3 loop spans 15 amino acids. CDR3 sequence (DNA): TGTGCCAGCACACCAGGGACTACCACCTACAATGAGCAGTTCTTC. It encodes CASTPGTTTYNEQFF.

This clonotype occurred a few times. DNA for the CDR3: TGCAGCGTCGGTTACAGGGGCACCTACGAGCAGTACTTC. It specifies CSVGYRGTYEQYF. The V and J genes are TRBV29-1 and TRBJ2-7; 7 bases align to TRBD1. The CDR3 totals 13 residues. Germline CDR1 reads SQVTM; CDR2 reads ANQGSEA. V lost 6 bases, J lost 2 bases, and 7 bases stayed unmatched.

The rearrangement links TRBV11-1 to TRBJ2-6, with D possibly matching TRBD1 (5 bases). Germline CDR1 SGHAT, CDR2 FQDESV (reference sequence). CDR3 length equals 19 residues. With 5 bases removed from V and 0 bases from J, the gap between germline ends came to 20 bases. CDR3 DNA sequence: TGTGCCAGCAGCACTCGACAGCTAACTACCCTCTCTGGGGCCAACGTCCTGACTTTC. Protein: CASSTRQLTTLSGANVLTF.

The V and J genes are TRBV11-2 and TRBJ2-6, with 7 nucleotides matching TRBD1. The CDR3 is made up of 18 amino acids. Germline trimming cut 6 bases from V and 0 bases from J; bases unmatched to any gene: 11. Germline V gene sequence: CDR1 SGHAT, CDR2 FQNNGV. The CDR3 loop is CASRPIRTGSSGANVLTF. The CDR3 bases are TGTGCCAGCAGACCGATTCGGACAGGCTCCTCTGGGGCCAACGTCCTGACTTTC.

The chain recombines TRBV20-1 with TRBJ2-1; no firm D call. The CDR3 totals 15 residues. The V end lost 3 bases, the J end lost 7 bases, and 19 bases lay between the germline ends. Germline CDR1 is DFQATT and CDR2 is SNEGSKA (reference sequence). CDR3 region: CSARPPVGKGNEQFF. CDR3 bases: TGCAGTGCTAGGCCCCCTGTCGGAAAAGGGAATGAGCAGTTCTTC.

J is TRBJ2-5 and V is TRBV20-1, with 8 nucleotides matching TRBD2. J gave up 5 bases and V 7 bases, and 12 bases lay outside the gene matches. The CDR3 spans 14 residues. In germline, CDR1 is DFQATT, CDR2 SNEGSKA (reference sequence). CDR3 in amino acids: CSVDATSARETQYF. The CDR3 DNA is TGCAGTGTCGACGCGACTAGCGCAAGGGAGACCCAGTACTTC.

The chain carries TRBV24-1 and TRBJ2-1; 9 bases align to TRBD2. The germline V gene has CDR1 KGHDR and CDR2 SFDVKD. Germline trimming cut 4 bases from V and 5 bases from J; bases unmatched to any gene: 8. The CDR3 is 16 residues long. The CDR3 sequence: CATSDLTSGADNEQFF. The DNA for the CDR3 is TGTGCCACCAGTGACCTGACTAGCGGAGCGGACAATGAGCAGTTCTTC.

This clonotype has ten or more counts. The V and J genes are TRBV11-3 and TRBJ2-3, with TRBD2 as a possible D gene (6 bases). The CDR3 runs to 15 residues. V gave up 1 base and J gave up 2 bases, with 10 bases separating them. CDR1 is SGHNT and CDR2 is YENEEA in the germline V gene. The CDR3 spells CASSLGGVYTDTQYF. For the CDR3, the DNA is TGTGCCAGCAGCTTAGGGGGGGTCTACACAGATACGCAGTATTTT. The full variable domain, completed using reference TRBV11-3 and TRBJ2-3, is EAGVVQSPRYKIIEKKQPVAFWCNPISGHNTLYWYLQNLGQGPELLIRYENEEAVDDSQLPKDRFSAERLKGVDSTLKIQPAELGDSAVYLCASSLGGVYTDTQYFGPGTRLTVL.

This clonotype was seen more than once but under ten times. This chain connects TRBV4-3 to TRBJ1-1, with TRBD1 as a possible D gene (6 bases). This CDR3 is built from 17 residues. Germline V gene data show CDR1 as LGHNA and CDR2 as YSLEER. The V gene lost 0 bases and the J gene lost 3 bases, with 17 bases spanning the gap. The CDR3 DNA follows: TGCGCCAGCAGCCAAGAAAAAGTTCCGGGGGCGGACACTGAAGCTTTCTTT. It specifies CASSQEKVPGADTEAFF.

This clonotype was seen repeatedly, ten times or more. The rearrangement uses TRBV7-9 and TRBJ2-7; D is undetermined. V lost 2 bases and J 1 base, leaving 9 bases between the germline ends. The CDR3 length is 14 residues. Germline V lookup: CDR1 SEHNR, CDR2 FQNEAQ (reference sequence). DNA for the CDR3: TGTGCCAGCAGCTTACCACCAGGATCCTACGAGCAGTACTTC. It encodes CASSLPPGSYEQYF.

This clonotype was observed a handful of times. The chain uses TRBV20-1 and TRBJ2-3; 11 bases fit TRBD2. The CDR3 runs to 15 residues. Germline loops: CDR1 DFQATT, CDR2 SNEGSKA (reference sequence). V lost 6 bases and J lost 7; bases outside the gene matches: 12. The CDR3 DNA follows: TGCAGTGCAAACGGACTAGCGGGTGTGGTGAATACGCAGTATTTT. Its protein is CSANGLAGVVNTQYF.

This chain uses TRBV7-8 with TRBJ2-1; D ambiguous. V was trimmed by 8 bases and J by 4 bases, leaving 12 bases between them. CDR1 SGHVS and CDR2 FQNEAQ come from the germline V gene. The CDR3 contains 13 residues. The chain's CDR3 is CASGTDTYNEQFF. CDR3 DNA sequence: TGTGCCAGCGGAACAGATACATACAATGAGCAGTTCTTC.

The chain couples TRBV3-1 to TRBJ2-1, with TRBD2 matching 7 bases. CDR1 and CDR2 from the germline V gene are LGHDT and YNNKEL (reference sequence). The CDR3 covers 17 residues. V lost 4 bases to trimming and J lost 0 bases; unmatched junction nucleotides: 9. The CDR3 loop reads CASSRTPSGLSYNEQFF. The CDR3 coding sequence is TGTGCCAGCAGCCGAACACCTAGCGGCCTCTCCTACAATGAGCAGTTCTTC.

V gene TRBV7-3 combines with J gene TRBJ2-6, with D possibly being TRBD2 (5 bases). Trimming removed 0 bases from V and 1 base from J, with 10 bases in between. CDR1 and CDR2 (germline): SGHTA, FQGTGA. The CDR3 is made up of 17 amino acids. In DNA form, the CDR3 reads TGTGCCAGCAGCTTAACACCGAGGAGGTCTGGGGCCAACGTCCTGACTTTC. This gives the protein CASSLTPRRSGANVLTF. Full variable domain (missing parts from reference TRBV7-3 and TRBJ2-6): GAGVSQTPSNKVTEKGKYVELRCDPISGHTALYWYRQSLGQGPEFLIYFQGTGAADDSGLPNDRFFAVRPEGSVSTLKIQRTERGDSAVYLCASSLTPRRSGANVLTFGAGSRLTVL.

The chain has TRBV12-3 or TRBV12-4 and TRBJ2-1, with a possible D match to TRBD1 (6 bases). There are 15 residues in the CDR3. V dropped 2 bases and J dropped 8 bases, with 16 bases sitting between them. The CDR3 DNA reads as TGTGCCAGCAGTTTAAGGGGGAGTACAATCGATGAGCAGTTCTTC. It yields the protein CASSLRGSTIDEQFF.

This clonotype appeared many times. This chain's CDR3 is CSVDRTFTQYF. Here the CDR3 DNA reads TGCAGCGTCGACCGAACCTTCACGCAGTATTTT. The chain couples TRBV29-1 to TRBJ2-3; no reliable D call. This CDR3 comprises 11 residues. V lost 6 bases, J lost 9 bases, and 13 bases lay in between. Germline CDR1 SQVTM, CDR2 ANQGSEA.